The 20 T cell receptor beta chains listed next were all sequenced from one sample in a study of cytomegalovirus exposure and HLA in healthy donors. PCR employed 60 Vbeta and 13 Jbeta primers. TCRdb keeps only in-frame clones here, not all; method: immunoSEQ multiplex PCR. The sample has approximately 180,000 clones, 84% seen once; the top ten hold 4.8%. The sample consisted of PBMCs. Every receptor here comes from a man between 18 and 35 years old in good health and CMV-seronegative.

There are a few counts of this clone. The chain combines TRBV6-1 with TRBJ1-1; D remains ambiguous. The CDR3 contains 15 residues. The germline V gene encodes CDR1 MNHNS and CDR2 SASEGT. V was trimmed by 6 bases and J by 11 bases, leaving 25 bases between them. DNA for the CDR3: TGTGCCAGCAGGTTCGTGGAGCGGGCTCTCTCCCACGCTTTCTTT. Translation gives CASRFVERALSHAFF.

V usage is TRBV10-3 and J usage is TRBJ1-1, with 10 bases aligning to TRBD1. Germline trimming cut 5 bases from V and 11 bases from J; bases unmatched to any gene: 8. The CDR3 extends over 13 amino acids. Per germline, CDR1 ENHRY and CDR2 SYGVKD. The CDR3 DNA reads TGTGCCATCAGTTCCGGGACAGGGGTGGAGGCTTTCTTT. Its protein product is CAISSGTGVEAFF.

The chain has TRBV4-1 and TRBJ2-3; TRBD1 matches 7 bases. The CDR3 runs 16 residues. Losses at the gene ends were 2 bases for V and 10 bases for J; bases not matched to a gene: 15. Germline loops: CDR1 MGHRA, CDR2 YSYEKL. CDR3 in amino acids: CASSQLPGQTVRPQYF. The CDR3 bases are TGCGCCAGCAGCCAACTTCCGGGACAGACAGTTCGTCCGCAGTATTTT.

This chain links TRBV7-9 with TRBJ2-7, with D possibly matching TRBD1 (6 bases). V was pared by 1 base and J by 3 bases, with 16 bases between. The CDR3 is made up of 16 amino acids. Germline loops: CDR1 SEHNR, CDR2 FQNEAQ (reference sequence). The CDR3 sequence: CASSLVVRGQLYEQYF. DNA for the CDR3: TGTGCCAGCAGCTTAGTTGTCAGGGGCCAGCTCTACGAGCAGTACTTC.

V and J are TRBV7-9 and TRBJ2-5; 7 bases line up with TRBD2. Germline lookup yields CDR1 SEHNR and CDR2 FQNEAQ (reference sequence). The CDR3 is 14 amino acids. Trimming at V came to 5 bases and at J to 5 bases, leaving 8 bases not matched to a gene. DNA for the CDR3: TGTGCCAGCAGCGAAACACTAGCGTACGAGACCCAGTACTTC. Its protein is CASSETLAYETQYF.

The V and J genes are TRBV19 and TRBJ1-3, with unresolved D. The CDR3 has 13 amino acids. CDR1 and CDR2 (germline): LNHDA, SQIVND (reference sequence). Trimming pared 3 bases from V and 8 bases from J, leaving 11 bases between. The CDR3 reads CASSILLGDTIYF. The CDR3 DNA follows: TGTGCCAGTAGTATCTTGCTCGGGGACACCATATATTTT.

This chain links TRBV27 with TRBJ2-7; possible D gene TRBD2, 5 bases. The V and J ends lost 7 bases and 2 bases respectively, with 18 bases between them. Germline CDR1 and CDR2: MNHEY and SMNVEV (reference sequence). The CDR3 length is 15 residues. CDR3 region: CASTLSRRGTYEQYF. The CDR3 DNA is TGTGCCAGCACCCTGTCCCGGAGAGGGACCTACGAGCAGTACTTC.

The rearrangement links TRBV19 to TRBJ2-6; D might be TRBD2 (5 bases). V dropped 0 bases and J dropped 0 bases, with 12 bases sitting between them. The CDR3 runs to 18 residues. CDR1 and CDR2 from the germline V gene are LNHDA and SQIVND (reference sequence). As DNA, the CDR3 is TGTGCCAGTAGTATAGAGGGAGCAGTACCCTCTGGGGCCAACGTCCTGACTTTC. As protein: CASSIEGAVPSGANVLTF.

This chain connects TRBV2 to TRBJ1-1; D possibly corresponds to TRBD1 (6 bases). This CDR3 region has 14 residues. V was cut by 5 bases and J by 1 base, with 11 bases left in between. Germline CDR1 is SNHLY and CDR2 is FYNNEI. The CDR3 reads CASSSWTENTEAFF. CDR3 bases: TGTGCCAGCAGTTCCTGGACAGAGAACACTGAAGCTTTCTTT.

Regarding this clone: The same CDR3 can be traced to other DNA sequences in this sample. The chain is built from TRBV29-1 and TRBJ2-5; D may be TRBD1 (6 bases). CDR3 length: 13 residues. V was pared by 6 bases and J by 2 bases, with 13 bases between. The germline V gene has CDR1 SQVTM and CDR2 ANQGSEA. CDR3 coding DNA: TGCAGCGTCGAGGTGGGGGCACAAGAGACCCAGTACTTC. It encodes CSVEVGAQETQYF.

CDR3 in DNA: TGCAGCGTTAACAAGGGGGCCCGGAACACTGAAGCTTTCTTT. Protein sequence: CSVNKGARNTEAFF. The chain couples TRBV29-1 to TRBJ1-1, with TRBD1 matching 7 bases. CDR3 length equals 14 residues. With V trimmed by 5 bases and J by 1 base, 7 bases remained unmatched. From germline, CDR1 is SQVTM and CDR2 ANQGSEA.

This clone was counted a few times. The gene calls are TRBV5-1 and TRBJ2-7; D is possibly TRBD2 (5 bases). This CDR3 comprises 14 residues. Germline CDR1 SGHRS, CDR2 YFSETQ. V dropped 1 base and J dropped 4 bases, with 12 bases sitting between them. As DNA, the CDR3 is TGCGCCAGCAGCTTGACTAGGCGGAGTTACGAGCAGTACTTC. Protein sequence: CASSLTRRSYEQYF.

The chain links TRBV19 to TRBJ1-5, with TRBD1 matching 7 bases. There are 17 residues in the CDR3. Germline loops: CDR1 LNHDA, CDR2 SQIVND (reference sequence). Trimming cost V 4 bases and J 0 bases; bases outside gene matches: 9. This chain's CDR3 is CASSSPPGTASNQPQHF. The CDR3 DNA reads as TGTGCCAGTAGTAGCCCCCCCGGGACAGCTAGCAATCAGCCCCAGCATTTT.

The genes are TRBV27 and TRBJ2-2, with 8 nucleotides matching TRBD1. CDR1 MNHEY and CDR2 SMNVEV come from the germline V gene (reference sequence). The V and J ends lost 3 bases and 5 bases, in that order; junction bases with no gene match: 8. The length of the CDR3 is 16 residues. The CDR3 nucleotides read TGTGCCAGCAGTTTCTTGGGACAGGTAGCGACCGGGGAGCTGTTTTTT. Encoded protein: CASSFLGQVATGELFF.

V and J are TRBV4-1 and TRBJ2-5; D is uncertain. This CDR3 has 14 amino acids. Between the trimmed V and J ends, which lost 0 bases and 2 bases, there was a span of 7 bases. Germline lookup yields CDR1 MGHRA and CDR2 YSYEKL. The CDR3 protein is CASSQEFRQETQYF. The CDR3 DNA sequence: TGCGCCAGCAGCCAAGAATTCCGTCAAGAGACCCAGTACTTC.

This sequence joins TRBV10-3 and TRBJ2-1, with TRBD2 matching 11 bases. Germline CDR1 reads ENHRY; CDR2 reads SYGVKD. This CDR3 comprises 13 residues. V shed 10 bases, J shed 7 bases, and the junction held 6 bases outside the gene matches. The CDR3 spells CATLTSGNNEQFF. Written as DNA, the CDR3 is TGTGCCACTCTGACTAGCGGGAATAATGAGCAGTTCTTC.

Of note for this clone: The germline gene is not matched at one end of the junction; a read error may be the cause. The chain combines TRBV7-7 with TRBJ2-2; 8 bases agree with TRBD2. The CDR3 has 17 residues. Germline V gene sequence: CDR1 SSHAT, CDR2 FNYEAQ (reference sequence). The CDR3 sequence: CASSFVREGQETGELFF. In nucleotides, the CDR3 is TGTGCTAGCAGCTTTGTCCGGGAGGGCCAGGAGACCGGGGAGCTGTTTTTT.

This clone appeared a single time. The rearrangement links TRBV27 to TRBJ2-5; 9 nucleotides align to TRBD2. The CDR3 consists of 13 residues. After removal of 7 bases from V and 6 bases from J, the junction contained 6 bases not matched to a gene. Germline V gene lookup returns CDR1 MNHEY and CDR2 SMNVEV (reference sequence). The chain's CDR3 is CASTSSGIKTQYF. For the CDR3, the DNA is TGTGCCAGCACTTCTAGCGGGATAAAGACCCAGTACTTC.

This clone was counted a single time. This rearrangement joins TRBV4-2 to TRBJ2-7, with 12 bases that match TRBD1. The CDR3 runs 17 residues. V lost 0 bases, J lost 3 bases, and 6 bases stayed unmatched. The V gene's germline CDR1 is LGHNA and CDR2 YNFKEQ. In DNA, the CDR3 is TGTGCCAGCAGCCAAGACCCCGGGACAGGGGGCAACTACGAGCAGTACTTC. Translation gives CASSQDPGTGGNYEQYF.

The CDR3: CASSLGTGNEQFF. The CDR3 bases are TGCGCCAGCAGCTTGGGGACAGGGAATGAGCAGTTCTTC. The V and J genes are TRBV5-1 and TRBJ2-1; 8 bases map to TRBD1. This CDR3 contains 13 residues. Germline V CDR1 and CDR2: SGHRS, YFSETQ. The junction had 0 bases not matched to a gene; V was cut back by 0 bases and J by 7 bases.